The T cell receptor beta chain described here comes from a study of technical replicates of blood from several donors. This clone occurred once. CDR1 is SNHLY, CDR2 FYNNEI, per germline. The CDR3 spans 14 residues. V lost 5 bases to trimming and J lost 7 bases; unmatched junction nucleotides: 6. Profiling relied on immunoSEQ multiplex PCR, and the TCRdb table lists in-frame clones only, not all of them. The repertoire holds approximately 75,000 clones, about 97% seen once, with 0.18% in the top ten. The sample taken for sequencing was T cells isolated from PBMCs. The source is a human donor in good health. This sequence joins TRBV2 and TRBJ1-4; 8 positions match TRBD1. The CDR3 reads CASSNMDRVEKLFF. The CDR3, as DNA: TGTGCCAGCAGTAATATGGACAGGGTTGAAAAACTGTTTTTT. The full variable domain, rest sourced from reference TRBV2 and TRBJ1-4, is EPEVTQTPSHQVTQMGQEVILRCVPISNHLYFYWYRQILGQKVEFLVSFYNNEISEKSEIFDDQFSVERPDGSNFTLKIRSTKLEDSAMYFCASSNMDRVEKLFFGSGTQLSVL.